One and the same sample provided the 15 T cell receptor beta chains below, sequenced in a study of cytomegalovirus exposure and HLA in healthy donors. Both 60 Vbeta primers and 13 Jbeta primers went into the PCR. The data were produced by immunoSEQ multiplex PCR, yet TCRdb's version contains in-frame clones alone and is incomplete. The sample carries under 100,000 clones, roughly 79% recorded once. The sample taken for sequencing was PBMCs. The source of these receptors is a woman aged 70-85 years in good health and CMV-seropositive.

V is TRBV19 and J is TRBJ2-7; 11 positions match TRBD1. J gave up 5 bases and V 7 bases, and 10 bases lay outside the gene matches. Germline CDR1 LNHDA, CDR2 SQIVND (reference sequence). CDR3 length equals 15 residues. DNA for the CDR3: TGTGCCAGTACTGGGGGAAGGACAGGGGGCGACGAGCAGTACTTC. Encoded protein: CASTGGRTGGDEQYF.

This clone has a single count. V usage is TRBV5-1 and J usage is TRBJ2-3; 9 nucleotides line up with TRBD2. This CDR3 comprises 14 residues. Germline V gene lookup returns CDR1 SGHRS and CDR2 YFSETQ. J lost 5 bases, V lost 4 bases, and 5 bases had no gene match. The CDR3 sequence is CASSAAGGQDTQYF. The CDR3 DNA is TGCGCCAGCAGCGCGGCGGGAGGGCAAGATACGCAGTATTTT.

V usage is TRBV28 and J usage is TRBJ1-1; TRBD1 matches at 8 bases. With V trimmed by 1 base and J by 4 bases, 8 bases remained unmatched. The germline V gene encodes CDR1 MDHEN and CDR2 SYDVKM. This CDR3 contains 16 residues. The CDR3 bases are TGTGCCAGCAGTTTATCTTGGACAGGGAGGGGCACTGAAGCTTTCTTT. It yields the protein CASSLSWTGRGTEAFF.

J is TRBJ2-6 and V is TRBV7-6; D might be TRBD2 (7 bases). V was shortened by 3 bases and J by 13 bases, with 19 bases between the two germline ends. Per the germline V gene, CDR1 is SGHVS and CDR2 is FNYEAQ. The CDR3 totals 15 residues. The CDR3 DNA is TGTGCCAGCAGCTTGGGGTTCGGGGGGCAGGGTGTCCTGACTTTC. This sequence encodes CASSLGFGGQGVLTF.

For the CDR3, the DNA is TGTGCCAGCACTCCCCAACCAGGCCTTGGCTACACCTTC. It encodes CASTPQPGLGYTF. The rearrangement links TRBV6-1 to TRBJ1-2; D remains unclear. V was trimmed by 7 bases and J by 7 bases, leaving 16 bases between them. Germline V gene sequence: CDR1 MNHNS, CDR2 SASEGT. The CDR3 is 13 amino acids.

The chain has TRBV4-1 and TRBJ1-2; 7 bases line up with TRBD1. This CDR3 is built from 15 residues. Germline-derived CDR1 and CDR2 are MGHRA and YSYEKL. V lost 0 bases and J lost 8; bases outside the gene matches: 9. Here the CDR3 reads CASSQDFWDSQGYTF. In DNA, the CDR3 is TGCGCCAGCAGCCAAGATTTTTGGGACAGTCAGGGCTACACCTTC.

As DNA, the CDR3 is TGTGCCAGCAGCTTAGGGGACAGTTCCTACGAGCAGTACTTC. Protein product: CASSLGDSSYEQYF. This chain connects TRBV7-3 to TRBJ2-7, with TRBD1 matching over 7 bases. This CDR3 has 14 amino acids. CDR1 and CDR2 from the germline V gene are SGHTA and FQGTGA. The V gene end was trimmed by 2 bases and the J gene end by 1 base; junction bases not matched to a gene: 2.

The chain is built from TRBV27 and TRBJ2-5; a possible D gene is TRBD1 (5 bases). The CDR3 covers 13 residues. Deletions cut 3 bases from V and 5 bases from J, with 10 bases between. Germline CDR1 reads MNHEY; CDR2 reads SMNVEV (reference sequence). The CDR3 spells CASSFSRVETQYF. Written as DNA, the CDR3 is TGTGCCAGCAGTTTTAGCAGGGTTGAGACCCAGTACTTC.

This clone was counted only a few times. V and J are TRBV9 and TRBJ2-3; tentatively, D is TRBD1 (6 bases). V dropped 1 base and J dropped 3 bases, with 12 bases sitting between them. The CDR3 is 15 amino acids. Germline CDR1 reads SGDLS; CDR2 reads YYNGEE. The DNA of the CDR3 is TGTGCCAGCAGCGTATGGGGGCTTGGGACAGATACGCAGTATTTT. Translating it yields CASSVWGLGTDTQYF.

This clone was seen only a few times. The rearrangement joins TRBV7-2 to TRBJ2-1, with TRBD2 as a possible D gene (6 bases). Trimming stripped 2 bases from V and 6 bases from J, with 17 bases between. CDR1 SGHTA and CDR2 FQGNSA come from the germline V gene. This CDR3 has 16 residues. CDR3 loop: CASSLQVGRWGNEQFF. In DNA form, the CDR3 reads TGTGCCAGCAGCTTACAGGTCGGGAGATGGGGCAATGAGCAGTTCTTC.

This clone has a single count. The chain has TRBV28 and TRBJ2-5, with D tentatively TRBD2 (6 bases). Germline V CDR1 and CDR2: MDHEN, SYDVKM. Trimming shortened V by 7 bases and J by 0 bases, and 15 bases separated the two germline ends. The CDR3 consists of 15 residues. The CDR3 sequence: CASTSPLANQETQYF. CDR3 sequence (DNA): TGTGCCAGCACCTCCCCTCTAGCGAACCAAGAGACCCAGTACTTC. The entire variable domain, with the rest obtained from reference TRBV28 and TRBJ2-5, is as follows: DVKVTQSSRYLVKRTGEKVFLECVQDMDHENMFWYRQDPGLGLRLIYFSYDVKMKEKGDIPEGYSVSREKKERFSLILESASTNQTSMYLCASTSPLANQETQYFGPGTRLLVL.

The V and J genes are TRBV13 and TRBJ2-3; TRBD2 might be the D (6 bases). Germline lookup yields CDR1 PRHDT and CDR2 FYEKMQ (reference sequence). V was shortened by 4 bases and J by 3 bases, with 20 bases between the two germline ends. The CDR3 has 17 residues. This CDR3 is CASSSVVGLGTTDTQYF. The CDR3 DNA follows: TGTGCCAGCAGCTCTGTGGTGGGACTTGGCACGACAGATACGCAGTATTTT.

This rearrangement joins TRBV19 to TRBJ1-2; 12 bases are shared with TRBD1. Germline V lookup: CDR1 LNHDA, CDR2 SQIVND (reference sequence). The CDR3 is 15 amino acids. With 4 bases clipped from V and 7 bases from J, the junction kept 7 bases outside the gene matches. The CDR3 reads CASSRAGQGAGGYTF. The CDR3 region has the DNA TGTGCCAGTAGTAGGGCGGGACAGGGGGCTGGTGGCTACACCTTC.

This chain joins TRBV7-9 and TRBJ2-3; 8 nucleotides line up with TRBD1. V lost 5 bases, J lost 5 bases, and 6 bases stayed unmatched. The CDR3 length is 14 residues. In germline, CDR1 is SEHNR, CDR2 FQNEAQ (reference sequence). The CDR3 DNA reads as TGTGCCAGCAGCCTCGACAGGGGAGGAGATACGCAGTATTTT. Protein product: CASSLDRGGDTQYF.

V gene TRBV4-1 combines with J gene TRBJ1-1; no firm D call. Per germline, CDR1 MGHRA and CDR2 YSYEKL. With 4 bases removed from V and 1 base from J, the gap between germline ends came to 13 bases. The CDR3 is made up of 15 amino acids. The CDR3 sequence: CASSPALAGNTEAFF. The CDR3 bases are TGCGCCAGCAGCCCTGCCCTAGCTGGGAACACTGAAGCTTTCTTT.